The 15 T cell receptor beta chains reported below all come from one sample, sequenced in a study of CD8+CD57+ T cells in acquired aplastic anemia. Template material for TCR beta VDJ and CDR3 profiling consisted of genomic DNA. TCRdb re-analysed the reads in MiXCR, keeping a single row per CDR3 protein. The table lists roughly 160,000 distinct CDR3 sequences, about 64% of them singletons, with 45% in the top ten. The sample consisted of sorted CD4+, CD8+, or CD8+CD57+ T cells (not recorded which) from PBMCs. The receptors derive from a human donor in good health.

The chain uses TRBV7-9 and TRBJ2-7; no clear D gene. Germline V CDR1 and CDR2: SEHNR, FQNEAQ (reference sequence). V was pared by 4 bases and J by 1 base, with 11 bases between. The CDR3 has 14 residues. CDR3 residues: CASSSEVGSYEQYF. The CDR3 bases are TGTGCCAGCAGCTCTGAGGTTGGGTCCTACGAGCAGTACTTC. Looking up the rest from reference TRBV7-9 and TRBJ2-7 gives the full variable domain: DTGVSQNPRHKITKRGQNVTFRCDPISEHNRLYWYRQTLGQGPEFLTYFQNEAQLEKSRLLSDRFSAERPKGSFSTLEIQRTEQGDSAMYLCASSSEVGSYEQYFGPGTRLTVT.

V gene TRBV29-1 combines with J gene TRBJ2-7; a weak D match, TRBD1 (6 bases). The germline V gene encodes CDR1 SQVTM and CDR2 ANQGSEA. The CDR3 is made up of 14 amino acids. V was shortened by 1 base and J by 5 bases, with 15 bases between the two germline ends. The CDR3 region has the DNA TGCAGCGTTGAAGTGATGGGGGCCGGAGACGAGCAGTACTTC. Its translation is CSVEVMGAGDEQYF.

This rearrangement joins TRBV15 to TRBJ2-5; 8 bases fit TRBD1. CDR3 size: 14 residues. Germline V gene lookup returns CDR1 LNHNV and CDR2 YYDKDF (reference sequence). Trimming cost V 4 bases and J 4 bases; bases outside gene matches: 5. The CDR3, as DNA: TGTGCCACCAGCATAGACAGGGGAAGAGAGACCCAGTACTTC. Its translation is CATSIDRGRETQYF. Full variable domain (outside the CDR3, taken from reference TRBV15 and TRBJ2-5): DAMVIQNPRYQVTQFGKPVTLSCSQTLNHNVMYWYQQKSSQAPKLLFHYYDKDFNNEADTPDNFQSRRPNTSFCFLDIRSPGLGDTAMYLCATSIDRGRETQYFGPGTRLLVL.

The V gene is TRBV2, the J gene TRBJ2-1, with D unclear. Germline loops: CDR1 SNHLY, CDR2 FYNNEI. V lost 4 bases, J lost 8 bases, and 15 bases lay in between. The CDR3 is 14 residues long. The CDR3 nucleotides read TGTGCCAGCAGTGTGGGGTCCTCTACGGATGAGCAGTTCTTC. This encodes CASSVGSSTDEQFF.

This clonotype has at least ten counts. This chain uses TRBV4-1 with TRBJ2-5; 7 bases align to TRBD2. CDR1 is MGHRA, CDR2 YSYEKL, per germline. The V and J ends lost 4 bases and 3 bases, in that order; junction bases with no gene match: 2. The CDR3 runs 13 residues. DNA for the CDR3: TGCGCCAGCAGCCCACGGGGGGAAGAGACCCAGTACTTC. Amino acid sequence: CASSPRGEETQYF.

As DNA, the CDR3 is TGTGCCAGTAGTTGGGGACTCGGATCCTACGAGCAGTACTTC. The encoded protein is CASSWGLGSYEQYF. The V call is TRBV19, the J call TRBJ2-7; possibly TRBD2 for D (6 bases). Trimming cost V 5 bases and J 1 base, with 12 bases left between them. This CDR3 contains 14 residues. CDR1 LNHDA and CDR2 SQIVND come from the germline V gene (reference sequence).

The V gene is TRBV7-8, the J gene TRBJ1-3; 7 nucleotides agree with TRBD1. The trim removed 5 bases at V and 2 bases at J, leaving 9 bases unmatched. Germline CDR1 and CDR2: SGHVS and FQNEAQ. The CDR3 is 16 amino acids. CDR3: CASSRITGEPGNTIYF. CDR3 DNA sequence: TGTGCCAGCAGCCGTATAACAGGGGAACCTGGAAACACCATATATTTT.

A remark on this clonotype: At one boundary the junction diverges from the germline segment, which might be a read error. This chain joins TRBV7-7 and TRBJ2-3; no definite D call. Germline V gene sequence: CDR1 SSHAT, CDR2 FNYEAQ (reference sequence). This CDR3 is built from 14 residues. The CDR3 coding sequence is TGTGCTAGCAGCTTACGTCGCGGTGCAGATACGCAGTATTTT. This sequence encodes CASSLRRGADTQYF.

The rearrangement joins TRBV7-2 to TRBJ2-2; the D is unclear. Trimming cost V 5 bases and J 5 bases, with 9 bases left between them. This CDR3 is 13 amino acids long. The V gene's germline CDR1 is SGHTA and CDR2 FQGNSA. CDR3 region: CASSPQPTGELFF. The CDR3 DNA is TGTGCCAGCAGCCCACAACCTACCGGGGAGCTGTTTTTT.

This clonotype was seen many times. The genes are TRBV19 and TRBJ2-7; 10 bases fit TRBD2. This CDR3 contains 14 residues. J gave up 6 bases and V 6 bases, and 8 bases lay outside the gene matches. Germline V gene sequence: CDR1 LNHDA, CDR2 SQIVND (reference sequence). CDR3 region: CASRPAGGPSEQYF. In nucleotides, the CDR3 is TGTGCCAGTAGACCAGCGGGAGGGCCTAGCGAGCAGTACTTC.

This clonotype was picked up many times. This chain uses TRBV7-3 with TRBJ1-6; D may be TRBD1 (6 bases). Germline CDR1 and CDR2: SGHTA and FQGTGA. The CDR3 length is 15 residues. Trimming pared 5 bases from V and 9 bases from J, leaving 17 bases between. CDR3 DNA: TGTGCCAGCAGCGTAGGAACAGGGCCTGGTTCACCCCTCCACTTT. It yields the protein CASSVGTGPGSPLHF. Based on the CDR3 plus reference TRBV7-3 and TRBJ1-6, the full variable domain is GAGVSQTPSNKVTEKGKYVELRCDPISGHTALYWYRQSLGQGPEFLIYFQGTGAADDSGLPNDRFFAVRPEGSVSTLKIQRTERGDSAVYLCASSVGTGPGSPLHFGNGTRLTVT.

The chain has TRBV9 and TRBJ1-6; no firm D call. Germline CDR1 SGDLS, CDR2 YYNGEE. This CDR3 has 14 residues. Trimming stripped 4 bases from V and 4 bases from J, with 9 bases between. DNA of the CDR3: TGTGCCAGCAGCCCCGGGAGTTATAATTCACCCCTCCACTTT. Amino acids: CASSPGSYNSPLHF.

The chain recombines TRBV29-1 with TRBJ1-5, with D hard to call. There are 13 residues in the CDR3. The V and J ends lost 5 bases and 1 base respectively, with 9 bases between them. Germline CDR1 SQVTM, CDR2 ANQGSEA. The CDR3, as DNA: TGCAGCGTTCGAGGAGGCAGCAATCAGCCCCAGCATTTT. Amino acid sequence: CSVRGGSNQPQHF.

The chain employs TRBV11-1 and TRBJ2-1; TRBD1 agrees at 7 bases. The ends lost 6 bases at V and 5 bases at J; junction bases unmatched: 7. The CDR3 spans 14 residues. CDR1 and CDR2 (germline): SGHAT, FQDESV (reference sequence). The CDR3 bases are TGTGCCAGCAGTTCGGGACAGAGAAACAATGAGCAGTTCTTC. It encodes CASSSGQRNNEQFF.

The chain is built from TRBV5-4 and TRBJ1-6, with a weak D call TRBD1 (5 bases). There are 14 residues in the CDR3. The germline gives CDR1 SGHNT, CDR2 YYREEE (reference sequence). V lost 6 bases and J lost 10, with 17 bases in between. CDR3: CASTLGGGGSPLHF. In nucleotides, the CDR3 is TGTGCCAGCACCCTTGGTGGGGGGGGGTCACCCCTCCACTTT.